The 29 T cell receptor beta chains reported below all come from one sample, sequenced in a study of blood T cells in healthy people across ages. Next came a second PCR, run for about 6 to 12 cycles, which used a sample-barcoded 5' primer along with a J-beta primer mix. MiXCR, run by TCRdb on the 5' RACE reads, gives a single entry per CDR3 protein. The data contain about 650,000 distinct CDR3 sequences, 52% of them seen just once; the ten biggest clones take up roughly 13%. The sequencing sample was made of blood. These receptor sequences come from a woman older than 75 in good health.

The chain couples TRBV7-9 to TRBJ2-5; 8 bases are shared with TRBD2. The CDR3 consists of 15 residues. CDR1 is SEHNR, CDR2 FQNEAQ, per germline (reference sequence). Unmatched junction bases numbered 7, after V lost 2 bases and J lost 5 bases. CDR3 loop: CASSLSGSRHETQYF. The CDR3 DNA is TGTGCCAGCAGCTTAAGCGGGAGCCGCCACGAGACCCAGTACTTC.

This clonotype was counted many times. The chain links TRBV12-3 or TRBV12-4 to TRBJ2-7, with D possibly being TRBD1 (6 bases). V was clipped by 6 bases and J by 5 bases, with 14 bases between them. This CDR3 contains 13 residues. The DNA of the CDR3 is TGTGCCAGCAGATACACCAGGGGCGACGAGCAGTACTTC. Residues: CASRYTRGDEQYF.

V gene TRBV20-1 combines with J gene TRBJ1-6, with TRBD1 matching 7 bases. Trimming at V came to 7 bases and at J to 7 bases, leaving 4 bases not matched to a gene. The germline V gene has CDR1 DFQATT and CDR2 SNEGSKA (reference sequence). The CDR3 loop spans 12 amino acids. This chain's CDR3 is CSGGQRNSPLHF. For the CDR3, the DNA is TGCAGTGGGGGACAGCGGAATTCACCCCTCCACTTT.

This clonotype was found many times. The chain is built from TRBV21-1 and TRBJ2-7; the D call TRBD2 from the table was never checked on the DNA. TRBV21-1 is tagged as a pseudogene. The CDR3 consists of 17 residues. The CDR3 nucleotides are TGTGCCAGCAGCAAAAGGTGGGGTAGCGGGAGAAGAAACGAGCAGTACTTC. Protein product: CASSKRWGSGRRNEQYF.

The V and J genes are TRBV2 and TRBJ1-5, with TRBD1 identical over 7 bases. CDR3 length equals 14 residues. J was trimmed by 1 base and V by 8 bases; bases with no gene match: 5. CDR1 is SNHLY, CDR2 FYNNEI, per germline. DNA of the CDR3: TGTGCCAGCGGGACAGCCGAAAGCAATCAGCCCCAGCATTTT. This gives the protein CASGTAESNQPQHF. Based on the CDR3 plus reference TRBV2 and TRBJ1-5, the full variable domain is EPEVTQTPSHQVTQMGQEVILRCVPISNHLYFYWYRQILGQKVEFLVSFYNNEISEKSEIFDDQFSVERPDGSNFTLKIRSTKLEDSAMYFCASGTAESNQPQHFGDGTRLSIL.

The table lists this clonotype with many counts. This chain joins TRBV24-1 and TRBJ1-2, with a tentative D call TRBD1 (6 bases). The CDR3 extends over 13 amino acids. Deletions cut 4 bases from V and 4 bases from J, with 9 bases between. Germline CDR1 and CDR2: KGHDR and SFDVKD. CDR3 nucleotide sequence: TGTGCCACCAGTGACCAGGGGATCTATGGCTACACCTTC. This sequence encodes CATSDQGIYGYTF.

J is TRBJ2-7 and V is TRBV7-2; tentatively, D is TRBD2 (5 bases). There are 14 residues in the CDR3. CDR1 and CDR2 (germline): SGHTA, FQGNSA. V was cut by 5 bases and J by 4 bases, with 15 bases left in between. The chain's CDR3 is CASSPTSDWYEQYF. DNA of the CDR3: TGTGCCAGCAGCCCCACTAGTGATTGGTACGAGCAGTACTTC. The whole variable domain, remainder taken from reference TRBV7-2 and TRBJ2-7, is GAGVSQSPSNKVTEKGKDVELRCDPISGHTALYWYRQSLGQGLEFLIYFQGNSAPDKSGLPSDRFSAERTGGSVSTLTIQRTQQEDSAVYLCASSPTSDWYEQYFGPGTRLTVT.

In this sample, this clonotype turned up once. With a much larger clone just one base away, this may be a read error. The chain carries TRBV9 and TRBJ2-1, with 13 bases fitting TRBD2. The CDR3 loop spans 15 amino acids. Germline assignment: CDR1 SGDLS and CDR2 YYNGEE. Germline trimming cut 0 bases from V and 8 bases from J; bases unmatched to any gene: 2. The CDR3 DNA reads as TGTGCCAGCAGCGTAGCCGGACTAGCGGGAGATGAGCAGTTCTTC. Amino acid sequence: CASSVAGLAGDEQFF.

This clonotype showed up just a few times. This chain links TRBV18 with TRBJ2-7, with 10 bases identical to TRBD2. V shed 4 bases and J 2 bases; nucleotides not matched to a gene: 17. From germline, CDR1 is KGHSH and CDR2 LQKENI. The CDR3 is 19 amino acids. The CDR3 DNA reads TGTGCCAGCTCACTCTTAGAAGCTAGCGGGAGAACGGGCGCCTACGAGCAGTACTTC. Residues: CASSLLEASGRTGAYEQYF.

A word on this clonotype: The junction and the germline gene differ at one end; a read error may be behind it. The chain is built from TRBV4-2 and TRBJ2-7; tentatively, D is TRBD2 (6 bases). The CDR3 is 14 residues long. Per the germline V gene, CDR1 is LGHNA and CDR2 is YNFKEQ. CDR3 residues: CASSHSGEIYGQYF. The CDR3 nucleotides are TGTGCCAGCAGCCATAGCGGTGAGATCTACGGGCAGTACTTC.

The J gene is TRBJ2-1, the V gene TRBV7-2; 7 positions agree with TRBD2. After removal of 1 base from V and 3 bases from J, the junction contained 3 bases not matched to a gene. The CDR3 contains 15 residues. The germline gives CDR1 SGHTA, CDR2 FQGNSA. The CDR3 region is CASSLGGGIYNEQFF. CDR3 nucleotide sequence: TGTGCCAGCAGCTTAGGGGGGGGTATCTACAATGAGCAGTTCTTC. Full variable domain (outside the CDR3, taken from reference TRBV7-2 and TRBJ2-1): GAGVSQSPSNKVTEKGKDVELRCDPISGHTALYWYRQSLGQGLEFLIYFQGNSAPDKSGLPSDRFSAERTGGSVSTLTIQRTQQEDSAVYLCASSLGGGIYNEQFFGPGTRLTVL.

This clonotype has more than one count but fewer than ten. The germline gene is not matched at one end of the junction; a read error may be the cause. The chain uses TRBV2 and TRBJ2-5, with 7 bases fitting TRBD2. The germline gives CDR1 SNHLY, CDR2 FYNNEI. This CDR3 is built from 17 residues. The CDR3: CASCEMPSGLLQETQYF. CDR3 in DNA: TGTGCCAGCTGTGAAATGCCTAGCGGACTTCTCCAAGAGACCCAGTACTTC.

The table lists this clonotype with a few counts. The genes are TRBV4-2 and TRBJ2-1; TRBD2 agrees at 8 bases. TRBJ2-7 explains the end of the DNA better; the J call may be wrong. The CDR3 sequence is 16 residues long. Germline V gene data show CDR1 as LGHNA and CDR2 as YNFKEQ. The CDR3 spells CASSSAGGSWDNEQYF. The CDR3 region has the DNA TGTGCCAGCAGCTCCGCGGGGGGTTCTTGGGACAATGAGCAGTACTTC.

This clonotype was counted a few times. The chain uses TRBV6-5 and TRBJ2-4; D possibly matches TRBD1 or TRBD2 (5 bases each). The end of the DNA aligns better with TRBJ2-7, so the J call may be wrong. CDR1 and CDR2 (germline): MNHEY, SVGAGI. This CDR3 has 13 residues. This CDR3 is CASRGTARYEQYF. CDR3 DNA: TGTGCCAGCAGGGGGACGGCTCGCTACGAGCAGTACTTC.

This clonotype was seen repeatedly, ten times or more. The rearrangement uses TRBV20-1 and TRBJ2-7; D is undetermined. The germline V and J ends were trimmed by 3 bases and 2 bases, with 11 bases remaining between them. Germline V gene data show CDR1 as DFQATT and CDR2 as SNEGSKA (reference sequence). CDR3 length: 13 residues. The chain's CDR3 is CSARMAGAYEQYF. As DNA, the CDR3 is TGCAGTGCTAGGATGGCCGGAGCCTACGAGCAGTACTTC.

This clonotype occurred many times. This sequence joins TRBV6-5 and TRBJ1-1; TRBD1 is a possible D gene (5 bases). The V end was cut by 10 bases, the J end by 4 bases, with 19 bases between. Germline CDR1 MNHEY, CDR2 SVGAGI. The CDR3 has 14 amino acids. The CDR3, as DNA: TGTGCCACTTTCAAGGCGGGGCGCTTCACTGAAGCTTTCTTT. This sequence encodes CATFKAGRFTEAFF.

The chain links TRBV18 to TRBJ2-1; 7 bases line up with TRBD1. The CDR3 has 14 residues. Per germline, CDR1 KGHSH and CDR2 LQKENI. Losses at the gene ends were 3 bases for V and 8 bases for J; bases not matched to a gene: 7. The CDR3 loop is CASSPTTGWYEQFF. The CDR3 DNA sequence: TGTGCCAGCTCACCTACGACAGGGTGGTATGAGCAGTTCTTC.

This clonotype was seen repeatedly, ten times or more. The chain has TRBV5-1 and TRBJ2-3; no reliable D call. Trimming cost V 0 bases and J 0 bases, with 5 bases left between them. The CDR3 consists of 14 residues. Germline CDR1 SGHRS, CDR2 YFSETQ. The CDR3 sequence is CASSLGRSTDTQYF. Here the CDR3 DNA reads TGCGCCAGCAGCTTGGGACGGAGCACAGATACGCAGTATTTT.

This clonotype came up many times. The chain combines TRBV20-1 with TRBJ1-2; D uncertain. Trimming took off 5 bases at V and 0 bases at J, with 7 bases between the two ends. CDR3 length: 12 residues. Germline V CDR1 and CDR2: DFQATT, SNEGSKA (reference sequence). CDR3 loop: CSASAANYGYTF. CDR3 sequence (DNA): TGCAGTGCTTCAGCAGCTAACTATGGCTACACCTTC.

This clonotype came up many times. The rearrangement uses TRBV7-8 and TRBJ2-5, with 10 bases matching TRBD1. The junction had 5 bases not matched to a gene; V was cut back by 2 bases and J by 2 bases. The CDR3 totals 16 residues. Germline V lookup: CDR1 SGHVS, CDR2 FQNEAQ. This chain's CDR3 is CASSLSGQGSQETQYF. CDR3 DNA: TGTGCCAGCAGCTTATCGGGACAGGGGTCACAAGAGACCCAGTACTTC.

V is TRBV5-1 and J is TRBJ2-7; the match to TRBD2 covers 8 bases. V was clipped by 0 bases and J by 4 bases; unmatched bases: 3. The V gene's germline CDR1 is SGHRS and CDR2 YFSETQ. CDR3 length: 14 residues. The CDR3 DNA follows: TGCGCCAGCAGCTTGGAACTAGCGGATTACGAGCAGTACTTC. This translates into CASSLELADYEQYF.

This clonotype was seen at least ten times. The chain combines TRBV7-2 with TRBJ2-7; D is unclear. The germline V gene has CDR1 SGHTA and CDR2 FQGNSA. This CDR3 is built from 14 residues. V was pared by 6 bases and J by 2 bases, with 14 bases between. The CDR3 DNA is TGTGCCAGCAGTCTACAGACTGGGCCCTACGAGCAGTACTTC. This codes for CASSLQTGPYEQYF.

In this sample, this clonotype turned up many times. This chain uses TRBV25-1 with TRBJ2-7; the D gene is possibly TRBD2 (6 bases). Between the trimmed V and J ends, which lost 9 bases and 6 bases, there was a span of 21 bases. The CDR3 covers 14 residues. Germline-derived CDR1 and CDR2 are MGHDK and SYGVNS. The CDR3 DNA reads as TGTGCCAGTGGGGACTCCGGGATTCCCTTCGAGCAGTACTTC. Its translation: CASGDSGIPFEQYF.

The J gene is TRBJ2-2, the V gene TRBV5-1, with D uncertain. Germline-derived CDR1 and CDR2 are SGHRS and YFSETQ. The V gene lost 4 bases and the J gene lost 8 bases, with 15 bases spanning the gap. The CDR3 contains 14 residues. CDR3 bases: TGCGCCAGCAGCCTGCACCTGGAAAATGGGGAGCTGTTTTTT. It specifies CASSLHLENGELFF.

This clonotype was counted at least ten times. This chain joins TRBV12-3 or TRBV12-4 and TRBJ2-1, with D tentatively TRBD2 (6 bases). V lost 3 bases and J 7 bases, leaving 13 bases between the germline ends. CDR3 length: 14 amino acids. CDR3 loop: CASSFGGAWNEQFF. The CDR3 coding sequence is TGTGCCAGCAGTTTCGGCGGGGCCTGGAATGAGCAGTTCTTC.

V is TRBV20-1 and J is TRBJ2-5; D might be TRBD2 (5 bases). This CDR3 is 13 amino acids long. Germline CDR1 reads DFQATT; CDR2 reads SNEGSKA (reference sequence). Deletions cut 5 bases from V and 5 bases from J, with 15 bases between. CDR3 region: CSAAGGLPETQYF. The CDR3, as DNA: TGCAGTGCTGCAGGAGGCTTGCCGGAGACCCAGTACTTC.

This clonotype was detected once. The rearrangement links TRBV18 to TRBJ2-2; D possibly corresponds to TRBD1 (6 bases). Germline V gene data show CDR1 as KGHSH and CDR2 as LQKENI. CDR3 length equals 16 residues. Between the trimmed V and J ends, which lost 2 bases and 0 bases, there was a span of 10 bases. CDR3 protein: CASSPMDRANTGELFF. CDR3 coding DNA: TGTGCCAGCTCACCAATGGACAGAGCGAACACCGGGGAGCTGTTTTTT.

The J gene is TRBJ2-3, the V gene TRBV29-1; 9 positions agree with TRBD1. Trimming took 6 bases from V and 7 from J; bases not matched to a gene: 8. This CDR3 contains 13 residues. CDR1 is SQVTM, CDR2 ANQGSEA, per germline. This CDR3 is CSVYGTGTYTQYF. In nucleotides, the CDR3 is TGCAGCGTCTACGGGACAGGGACTTATACGCAGTATTTT.

The chain is built from TRBV7-2 and TRBJ2-1, with 11 bases that match TRBD2. There are 19 residues in the CDR3. Germline assignment: CDR1 SGHTA and CDR2 FQGNSA. V was pared by 1 base and J by 8 bases, with 16 bases of the junction left unmatched. CDR3 protein: CASSLVGTSGTRDFDEQFF. CDR3 DNA sequence: TGTGCCAGCAGCTTAGTGGGGACTAGCGGCACGCGAGATTTCGATGAGCAGTTCTTC.